This record covers a single TCR beta chain. These data originate in a study of shared clonotypes between healthy human individuals. CDR3 length equals 15 residues. In germline, CDR1 is LNHDA, CDR2 SQIVND (reference sequence). The V end lost 10 bases, the J end lost 0 bases, and 16 bases lay between the germline ends. Here immunoSEQ multiplex PCR was the method, and the copy in TCRdb shows in-frame clones only, minus some. This sample yields some 1 million clones, of which approximately 72% are seen a single time; about 1.4% belongs to the top ten. Sequenced input: memory CD4+ T cells sorted from blood. Sample subset: CD45RA-negative fraction. This chain links TRBV19 with TRBJ2-1, with D uncertain. The sequence was obtained from a man younger than 35 in good health. CDR3 nucleotide sequence: TGTGCCAAATACAGTCTGGGTAGCTCCTACAATGAGCAGTTCTTC. Translated: CAKYSLGSSYNEQFF.